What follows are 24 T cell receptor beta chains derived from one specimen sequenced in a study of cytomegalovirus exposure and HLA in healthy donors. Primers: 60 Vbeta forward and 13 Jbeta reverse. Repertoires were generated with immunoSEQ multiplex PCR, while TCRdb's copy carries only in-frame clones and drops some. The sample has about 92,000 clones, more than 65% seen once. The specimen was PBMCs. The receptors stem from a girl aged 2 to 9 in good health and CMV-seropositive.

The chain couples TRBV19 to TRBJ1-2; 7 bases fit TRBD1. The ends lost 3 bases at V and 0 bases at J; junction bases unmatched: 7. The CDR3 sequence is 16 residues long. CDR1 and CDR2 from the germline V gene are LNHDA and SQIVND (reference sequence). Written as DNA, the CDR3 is TGTGCCAGTAGTATGAGGGGACAGAGAGCTAACTATGGCTACACCTTC. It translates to CASSMRGQRANYGYTF.

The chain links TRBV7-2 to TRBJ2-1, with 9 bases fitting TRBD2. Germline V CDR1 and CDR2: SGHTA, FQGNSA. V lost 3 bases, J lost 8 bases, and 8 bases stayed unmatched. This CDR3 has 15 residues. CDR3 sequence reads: CASSLAGLALDEQFF. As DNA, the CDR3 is TGTGCCAGCAGCTTGGCGGGACTAGCTCTGGATGAGCAGTTCTTC.

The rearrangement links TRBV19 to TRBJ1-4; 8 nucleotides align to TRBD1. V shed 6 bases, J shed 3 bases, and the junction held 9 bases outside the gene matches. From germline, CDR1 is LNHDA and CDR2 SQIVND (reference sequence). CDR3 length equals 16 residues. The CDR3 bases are TGTGCCAGTAGGACTCAGGGGGCCGCGGCTAATGAAAAACTGTTTTTT. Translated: CASRTQGAAANEKLFF.

CDR3 region: CASSGSPSGQPYEQYF. The CDR3 DNA sequence: TGCGCCAGCAGTGGATCCCCTAGCGGCCAGCCCTACGAGCAGTACTTC. V and J are TRBV5-1 and TRBJ2-7; 7 bases match TRBD2. The V gene's germline CDR1 is SGHRS and CDR2 YFSETQ. The V segment lost 5 bases and the J segment 2 bases; nucleotides outside the gene matches: 13. This CDR3 contains 16 residues.

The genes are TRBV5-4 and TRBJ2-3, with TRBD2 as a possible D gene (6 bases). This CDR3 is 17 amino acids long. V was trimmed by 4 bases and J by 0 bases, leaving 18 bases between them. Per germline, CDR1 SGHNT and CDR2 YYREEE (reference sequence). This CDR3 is CASSGDSFKTSTDTQYF. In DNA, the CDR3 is TGTGCCAGCAGCGGGGACTCCTTTAAGACTAGCACAGATACGCAGTATTTT.

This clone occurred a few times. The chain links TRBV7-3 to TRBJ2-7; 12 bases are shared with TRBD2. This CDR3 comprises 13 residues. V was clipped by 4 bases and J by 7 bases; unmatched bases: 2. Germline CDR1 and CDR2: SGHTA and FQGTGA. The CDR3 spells CASSSTSGGEQYF. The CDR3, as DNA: TGTGCCAGCAGCTCCACTAGCGGGGGGGAGCAGTACTTC.

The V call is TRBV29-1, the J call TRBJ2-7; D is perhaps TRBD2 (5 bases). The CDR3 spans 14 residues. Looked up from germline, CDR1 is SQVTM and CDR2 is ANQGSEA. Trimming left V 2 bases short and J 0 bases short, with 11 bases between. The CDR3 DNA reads TGCAGCGTTGAAATGAAACGGGGCTCCTACGAGCAGTACTTC. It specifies CSVEMKRGSYEQYF.

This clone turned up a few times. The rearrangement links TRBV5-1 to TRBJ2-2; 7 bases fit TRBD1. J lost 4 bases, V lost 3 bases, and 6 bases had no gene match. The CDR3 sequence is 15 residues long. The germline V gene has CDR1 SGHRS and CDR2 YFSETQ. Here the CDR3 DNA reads TGCGCCAGCAGCTCATGGTCAGGGGGCACCGGGGAGCTGTTTTTT. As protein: CASSSWSGGTGELFF.

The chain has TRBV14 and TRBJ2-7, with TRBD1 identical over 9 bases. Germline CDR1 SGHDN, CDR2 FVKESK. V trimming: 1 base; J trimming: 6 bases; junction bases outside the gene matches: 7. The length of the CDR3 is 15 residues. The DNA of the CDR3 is TGTGCCAGCAGCCAAGTCCGACAGGGGGTGGGCGAGCAGTACTTC. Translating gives CASSQVRQGVGEQYF.

CDR3 region: CAWSGGLGADRQPQHF. DNA of the CDR3: TGTGCCTGGAGTGGGGGGTTGGGGGCGGATAGGCAGCCCCAGCATTTT. The chain uses TRBV30 and TRBJ1-5, with a tentative D call TRBD1 (6 bases). V lost 1 base to trimming and J lost 7 bases, with 20 bases between them. The CDR3 loop spans 16 amino acids. Germline loops: CDR1 GTSNPN, CDR2 SVGIG (reference sequence).

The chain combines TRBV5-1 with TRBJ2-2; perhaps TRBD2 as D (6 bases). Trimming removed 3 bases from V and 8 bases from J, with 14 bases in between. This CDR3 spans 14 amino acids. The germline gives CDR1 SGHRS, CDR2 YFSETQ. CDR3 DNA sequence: TGCGCCAGCAGCTGGACTAACAATAAAGGGGAGCTGTTTTTT. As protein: CASSWTNNKGELFF.

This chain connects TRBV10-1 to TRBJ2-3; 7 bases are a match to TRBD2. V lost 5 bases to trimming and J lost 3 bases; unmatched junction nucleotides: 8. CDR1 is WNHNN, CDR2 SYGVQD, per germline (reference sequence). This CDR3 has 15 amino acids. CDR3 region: CASSNRTRDTDTQYF. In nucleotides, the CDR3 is TGCGCCAGCAGTAATCGGACTAGAGATACAGATACGCAGTATTTT.

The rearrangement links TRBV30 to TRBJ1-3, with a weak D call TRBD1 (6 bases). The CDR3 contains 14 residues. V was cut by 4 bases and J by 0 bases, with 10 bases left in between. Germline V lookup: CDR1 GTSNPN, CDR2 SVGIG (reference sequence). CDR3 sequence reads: CAWTGGDSGNTIYF. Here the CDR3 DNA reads TGTGCCTGGACTGGGGGCGACTCTGGAAACACCATATATTTT. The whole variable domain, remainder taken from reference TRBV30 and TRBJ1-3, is SQTIHQWPATLVQPVGSPLSLECTVEGTSNPNLYWYRQAAGRGLQLLFYSVGIGQISSEVPQNLSASRPQDRQFILSSKKLLLSDSGFYLCAWTGGDSGNTIYFGEGSWLTVV.

This CDR3 reads CASSPSQDYGYTF. The CDR3 coding sequence is TGTGCCAGCTCACCGTCGCAGGACTATGGCTACACCTTC. J is TRBJ1-2 and V is TRBV18; D unresolved. The V end lost 3 bases, the J end lost 3 bases, and 8 bases lay between the germline ends. Germline V gene lookup returns CDR1 KGHSH and CDR2 LQKENI. This CDR3 is 13 amino acids long.

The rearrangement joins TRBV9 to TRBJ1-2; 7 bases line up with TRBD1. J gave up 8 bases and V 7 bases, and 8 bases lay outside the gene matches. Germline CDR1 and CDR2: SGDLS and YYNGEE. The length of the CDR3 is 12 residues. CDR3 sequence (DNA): TGTGCCAGCCGGCAGGGGGTTAACGGCTACACCTTC. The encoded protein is CASRQGVNGYTF. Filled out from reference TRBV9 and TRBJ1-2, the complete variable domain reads DSGVTQTPKHLITATGQRVTLRCSPRSGDLSVYWYQQSLDQGLQFLIQYYNGEERAKGNILERFSAQQFPDLHSELNLSSLELGDSALYFCASRQGVNGYTFGSGTRLTVV.

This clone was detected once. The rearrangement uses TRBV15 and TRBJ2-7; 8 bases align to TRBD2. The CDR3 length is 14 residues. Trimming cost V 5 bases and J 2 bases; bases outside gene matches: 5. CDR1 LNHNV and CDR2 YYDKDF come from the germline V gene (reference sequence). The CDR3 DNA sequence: TGTGCCACCAGCCTAGCGGGTGGGGCCTACGAGCAGTACTTC. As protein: CATSLAGGAYEQYF.

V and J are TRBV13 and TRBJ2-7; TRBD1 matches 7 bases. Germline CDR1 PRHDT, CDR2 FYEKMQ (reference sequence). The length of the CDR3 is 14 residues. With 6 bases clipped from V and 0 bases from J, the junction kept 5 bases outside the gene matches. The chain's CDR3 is CASSFRDSSYEQYF. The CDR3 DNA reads TGTGCCAGCAGTTTCCGGGACAGCTCCTACGAGCAGTACTTC.

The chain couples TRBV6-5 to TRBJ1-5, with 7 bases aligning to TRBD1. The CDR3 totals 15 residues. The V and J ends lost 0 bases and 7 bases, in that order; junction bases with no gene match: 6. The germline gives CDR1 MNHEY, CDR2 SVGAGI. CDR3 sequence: CASSYSGGEGQPQHF. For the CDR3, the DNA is TGTGCCAGCAGTTACTCAGGGGGCGAGGGACAGCCCCAGCATTTT.

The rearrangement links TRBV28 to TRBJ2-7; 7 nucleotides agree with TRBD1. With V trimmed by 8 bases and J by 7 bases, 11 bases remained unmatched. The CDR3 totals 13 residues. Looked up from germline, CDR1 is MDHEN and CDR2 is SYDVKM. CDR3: CASARQGLKEQYF. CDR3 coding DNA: TGTGCCAGCGCGAGACAGGGTCTGAAGGAGCAGTACTTC.

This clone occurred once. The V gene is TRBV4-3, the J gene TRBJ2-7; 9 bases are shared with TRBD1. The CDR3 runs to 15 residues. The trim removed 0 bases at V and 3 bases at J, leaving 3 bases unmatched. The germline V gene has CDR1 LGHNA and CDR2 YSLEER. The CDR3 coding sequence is TGCGCCAGCAGCCAAGAGGGGACAGGGATCTACGAGCAGTACTTC. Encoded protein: CASSQEGTGIYEQYF.

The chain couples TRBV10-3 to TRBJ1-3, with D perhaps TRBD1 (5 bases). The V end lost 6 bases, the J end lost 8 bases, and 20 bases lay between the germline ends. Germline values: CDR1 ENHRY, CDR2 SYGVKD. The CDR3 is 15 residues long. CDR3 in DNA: TGTGCCATCAGGCCCGACAGTTTCCCATCCGACACCATATATTTT. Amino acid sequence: CAIRPDSFPSDTIYF.

The CDR3 region has the DNA TGCGCCAGCAGCTTGGCCCAGACGGCGGGATACGAGCAGTACTTC. It codes for CASSLAQTAGYEQYF. The genes are TRBV5-1 and TRBJ2-7, with D possibly TRBD2 on 6 matching bases. V lost 0 bases, J lost 4 bases, and 14 bases lay in between. CDR1 is SGHRS and CDR2 is YFSETQ in the germline V gene. This CDR3 has 15 residues. The full variable domain, in which reference TRBV5-1 and TRBJ2-7 provide the parts outside the CDR3, is KAGVTQTPRYLIKTRGQQVTLSCSPISGHRSVSWYQQTPGQGLQFLFEYFSETQRNKGNFPGRFSGRQFSNSRSEMNVSTLELGDSALYLCASSLAQTAGYEQYFGPGTRLTVT.

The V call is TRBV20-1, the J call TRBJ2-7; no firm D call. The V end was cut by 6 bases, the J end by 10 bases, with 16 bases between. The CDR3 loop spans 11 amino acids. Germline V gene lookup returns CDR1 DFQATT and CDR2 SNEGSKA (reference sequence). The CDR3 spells CSAPIAALQYF. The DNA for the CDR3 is TGCAGTGCCCCGATCGCGGCTCTACAGTACTTC.

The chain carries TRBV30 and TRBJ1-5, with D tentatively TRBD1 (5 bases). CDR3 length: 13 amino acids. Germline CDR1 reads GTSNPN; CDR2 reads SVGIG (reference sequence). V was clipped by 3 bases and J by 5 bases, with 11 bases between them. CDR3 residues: CAWSPGGYQPQHF. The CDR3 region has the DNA TGTGCCTGGAGCCCGGGGGGGTATCAGCCCCAGCATTTT.